This TCR beta chain was obtained from a study of T-cell reconstitution after alpha-beta-depleted transplantation in children (dated by TCRdb to about 2016). For the study in its entirety: The study quantitatively tracked T-cell immune reconstitution after TCRalphabeta/CD19-depleted allogeneic hematopoietic cell transplantation in children using TCR repertoire profiling.

This clonotype showed up just a few times. The specificity of this receptor is unknown. Per-nucleotide qualities are absent, and no much larger clonotype sits a single base away. The library was generated by PCR. TCRdb records Illumina HiSeq 2500 as the sequencer. To normalize quantification of the TCRbeta repertoire, the TCR libraries were built with molecular barcoding that relied on unique molecular identifiers. TCRdb reanalyzed the raw reads on its own, using fastp at Q25 for trimming and MiXCR for clone calling, and kept in-frame beta chains. CDR3 protein duplicates are merged, each entry listing the most common genes and DNA. Recorded for this sample are roughly 220,000 distinct CDR3 sequences; 9.7% of them occurred a single time. Approximately 5% of the sample is taken by the ten largest. V and J are trimmed by 7 bases and 5 bases, and the gene matches miss 16 bases of the junction. CDR1 and CDR2, looked up from the germline V gene, are SGHRS and YFSETQ. The CDR3 goes from the cysteine to the phenylalanine over 16 residues. The CDR3 DNA has 48 bases and is translated from base 1.

The sequencing here drew on PBMCs from the stem cell graft donor, taken from the stem cell graft. In this chain, TRBV5-1 is recombined with TRBJ2-7, with TRBD1 identical over 9 junction bases. This receptor was identified in a human donor who donated a stem cell graft to a child with SCID. The sequence in DNA is TGCGCCAGCGGAAGCCTTTCCGGACAGGGGTGGGACGAGCAGTACTTC. The translation is CASGSLSGQGWDEQYF.